By sample share, the clone carrying this TCR beta chain is medium-sized. The antigen is unknown. The libraries were made with immunoSEQ version 4 in survey mode. Method: immunoSEQ multiplex PCR; TCRdb's copy keeps in-frame clones and lacks some. This table holds roughly 60,000 clones, roughly 75% found once. An overlapping HIV-1 Gag peptide pool stimulated these cells at 0.85 to 1 ug/peptide/mL. CD40L-negative CD69-negative CD45RO-high memory CD4+ T cells were sorted as populations depleted of antigen-responding cells. CDR1 and CDR2 (germline): LNHDA, SQIVND (reference sequence). V was pared by 5 bases and J by 6 bases, with 8 bases of the junction left unmatched. The CDR3 loop spans 15 amino acids. The data are from a study of persistence of HIV-infected CD4 T cells. Looking at the study overall: Multiple blood draws of up to roughly 180 mL, except two donors with single leukapheresis. Study outcomes and limitations: Antigen-responding cells were enriched for degenerate expanded CDR3beta sequences.

The J gene is TRBJ2-3, the V gene TRBV19; 10 bases align to TRBD2. This specimen consisted of CD4+ T cells sorted from PBMCs after roughly 18-hour stimulation, obtained from a patient who received antiretroviral therapy. The TCR was taken from an adult man with HIV who was CMV-seropositive. The CDR3 sequence: CASSPYSGGPDTQYF. CDR3 nucleotides: TGTGCCAGTAGTCCCTATAGCGGGGGGCCGGATACGCAGTATTTT. The full variable domain, with the rest looked up from reference TRBV19 and TRBJ2-3, is DGGITQSPKYLFRKEGQNVTLSCEQNLNHDAMYWYRQDPGQGLRLIYYSQIVNDFQKGDIAEGYSVSREKKESFPLTVTSAQKNPTAFYLCASSPYSGGPDTQYFGPGTRLTVL.